One sample yielded the 5 T cell receptor beta chains listed below, sequenced in a study of T cells after yellow fever vaccination. TCRdb passed the 5' RACE reads through MiXCR, listing each CDR3 protein once. This sample has about 350,000 distinct CDR3 sequences; about 7.8% occur once, and the top ten carry approximately 15%. Sequences were derived from PBMCs, sampled about 41 days after the first yellow fever vaccination. These receptors all come from a man aged 18 to 35 who received the YFV17D yellow fever vaccine.

The chain recombines TRBV6-2 or TRBV6-3 with TRBJ2-7; no clear D. V was trimmed by 1 base and J by 3 bases, leaving 4 bases between them. The CDR3 is 12 residues long. Per germline, CDR1 MNHEY and CDR2 SVGEGT. The CDR3 nucleotides are TGTGCCAGCAGTTACTTTGGCTACGAGCAGTACTTC. This encodes CASSYFGYEQYF.

This clonotype was counted only a few times. This chain joins TRBV5-6 and TRBJ2-3; 11 bases line up with TRBD2. Trimming at V came to 1 base and at J to 13 bases, leaving 11 bases not matched to a gene. Germline assignment: CDR1 SGHDT and CDR2 YYEEEE. CDR3 length equals 15 residues. The CDR3 loop is CASSLRGLAALREYF. CDR3 coding DNA: TGTGCCAGCAGCTTGAGGGGACTAGCGGCTTTAAGGGAGTATTTT.

This chain connects TRBV18 to TRBJ2-3; possible D gene TRBD2, 5 bases. The germline gives CDR1 KGHSH, CDR2 LQKENI. V was pared by 3 bases and J by 3 bases, with 13 bases between. This CDR3 region has 15 residues. Here the CDR3 DNA reads TGTGCCAGCTCACCGCCGACGGGCGGGACAGATACGCAGTATTTT. Residues: CASSPPTGGTDTQYF.

The V call is TRBV12-3 or TRBV12-4, the J call TRBJ1-1, with TRBD1 identical over 9 bases. The V and J ends lost 7 bases and 0 bases, in that order; junction bases with no gene match: 9. The CDR3 is 16 residues long. CDR3 DNA: TGTGCCAGCAAACGGGACAGGGAAAAGATGAACACTGAAGCTTTCTTT. Residues: CASKRDREKMNTEAFF.

CDR3 coding DNA: TGTGCCAGCTCACCACCGCAGAGCCTCAACACCGGGGAGCTGTTTTTT. Encoded protein: CASSPPQSLNTGELFF. V usage is TRBV18 and J usage is TRBJ2-2; D gene ambiguous. Germline assignment: CDR1 KGHSH and CDR2 LQKENI. V lost 0 bases and J lost 2, with 10 bases in between. This CDR3 region has 16 residues. The full variable domain, rest sourced from reference TRBV18 and TRBJ2-2, is NAGVMQNPRHLVRRRGQEARLRCSPMKGHSHVYWYRQLPEEGLKFMVYLQKENIIDESGMPKERFSAEFPKEGPSILRIQQVVRGDSAAYFCASSPPQSLNTGELFFGEGSRLTVL.